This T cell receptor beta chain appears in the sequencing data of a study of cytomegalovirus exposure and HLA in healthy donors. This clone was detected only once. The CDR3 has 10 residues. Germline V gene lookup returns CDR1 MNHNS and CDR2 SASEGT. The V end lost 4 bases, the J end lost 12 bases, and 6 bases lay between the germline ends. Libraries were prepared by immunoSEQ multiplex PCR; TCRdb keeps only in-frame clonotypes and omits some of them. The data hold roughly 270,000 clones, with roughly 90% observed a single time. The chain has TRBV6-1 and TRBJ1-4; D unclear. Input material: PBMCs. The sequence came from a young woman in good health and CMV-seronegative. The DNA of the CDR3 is TGTGCCAGCAGTGCACAGCAACTGTTTTTT. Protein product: CASSAQQLFF.